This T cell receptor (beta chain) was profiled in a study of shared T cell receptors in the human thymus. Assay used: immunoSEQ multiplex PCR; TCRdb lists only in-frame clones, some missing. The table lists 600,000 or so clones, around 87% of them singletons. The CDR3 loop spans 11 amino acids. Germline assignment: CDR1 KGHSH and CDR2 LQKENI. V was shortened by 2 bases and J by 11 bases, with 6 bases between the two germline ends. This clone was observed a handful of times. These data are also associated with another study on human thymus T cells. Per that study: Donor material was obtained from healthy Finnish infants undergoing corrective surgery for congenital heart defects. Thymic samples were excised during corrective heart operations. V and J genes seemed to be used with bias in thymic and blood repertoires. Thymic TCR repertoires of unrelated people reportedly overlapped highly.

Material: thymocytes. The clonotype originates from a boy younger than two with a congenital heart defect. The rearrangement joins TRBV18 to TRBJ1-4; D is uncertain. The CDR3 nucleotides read TGTGCCAGCTCACCAGGCAGGAAACTGTTTTTT. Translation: CASSPGRKLFF.